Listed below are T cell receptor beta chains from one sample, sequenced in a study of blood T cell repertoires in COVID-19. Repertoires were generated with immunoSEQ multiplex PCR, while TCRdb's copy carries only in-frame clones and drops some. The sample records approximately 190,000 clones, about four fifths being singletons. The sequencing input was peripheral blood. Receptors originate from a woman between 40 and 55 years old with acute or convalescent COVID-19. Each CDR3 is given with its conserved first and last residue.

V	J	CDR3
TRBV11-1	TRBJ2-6	CASSFRGANVLTF
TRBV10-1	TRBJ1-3	CASTEATGLSSENTIYF
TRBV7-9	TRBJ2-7	CASSSGLTGEQYF
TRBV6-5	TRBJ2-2	CASRRVSNLKGELFF
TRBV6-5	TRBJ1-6	CASSYFPGPSPLHF
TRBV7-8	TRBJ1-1	CASSVDRVGNTEAFF
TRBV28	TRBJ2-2	CASSLAIPRKTGELFF
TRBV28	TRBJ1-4	CASNEGGNEKLFF
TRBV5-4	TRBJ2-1	CASSLATSGNLGEQFF
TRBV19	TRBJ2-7	CASSSSGGRLYEQYF
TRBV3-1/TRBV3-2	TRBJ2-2	CASSPRIAVTGELFF
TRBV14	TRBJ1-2	CASSDTANYGYTF
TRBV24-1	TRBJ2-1	CATSGRDSSYNEQFF
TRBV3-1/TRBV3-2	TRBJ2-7	CASSQNTGGIHEQYF
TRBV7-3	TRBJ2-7	CASSLNDGRYYEQYF
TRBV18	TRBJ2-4	CASSPTGLGTKNIQYF
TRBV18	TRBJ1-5	CASSPSGVNSNQPQHF
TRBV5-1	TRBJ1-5	CASSVGTGYQPQHF
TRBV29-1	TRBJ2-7	CSVEGGVPYEQYF
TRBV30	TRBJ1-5	CAWADRGGLLGNQPQHF
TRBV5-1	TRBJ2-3	CASSSGQGLVSTDTQYF
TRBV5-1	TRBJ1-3	CASSRQEPGQKAGNTIYF
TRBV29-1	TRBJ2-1	CSVGGRGGEQFF
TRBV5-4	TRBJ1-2	CASSTRDYGYTF
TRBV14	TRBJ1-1	CASSQDRLHTEAFF
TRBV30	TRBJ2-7	CAWSMDRDYEQYF
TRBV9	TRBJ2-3	CASSTDSHTDTQYF
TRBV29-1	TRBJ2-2	CSAGTTTGELFF
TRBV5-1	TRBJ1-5	CASSLNRAEPQHF
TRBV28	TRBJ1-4	CASSPGQGNEKLFF
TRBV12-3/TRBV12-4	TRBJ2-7	CASRQQGYEQYF
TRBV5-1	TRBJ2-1	CASSWGGNEQFF
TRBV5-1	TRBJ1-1	CASSSLQGATEAFF
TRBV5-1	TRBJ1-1	CASSLQGYTEAFF
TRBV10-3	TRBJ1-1	CAISELGTNTEAFF
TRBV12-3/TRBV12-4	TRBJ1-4	CASSLSWYEKLFF
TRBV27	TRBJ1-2	CASSLKVGLRSRYGYTF
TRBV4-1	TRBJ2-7	CASSQLVNYEQYF
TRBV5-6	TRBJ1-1	CASSLGQYTEAFF
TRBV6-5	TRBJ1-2	CASSYLGGGDYTF
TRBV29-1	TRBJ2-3	CSVSGPAGKTGDTQYF
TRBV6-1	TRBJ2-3	CASSGRDTRRSTDTQYF
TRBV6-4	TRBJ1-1	CASSDSQNTEAFF
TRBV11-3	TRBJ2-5	CASSVRQGFDETQYF
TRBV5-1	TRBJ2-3	CASSLAGNTDTQYF
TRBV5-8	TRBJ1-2	CASSKGTGADYGYTF
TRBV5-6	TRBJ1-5	CASSFHGFNQPQHF
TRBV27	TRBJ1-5	CASSQTGRNQPQHF
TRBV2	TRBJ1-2	CASSGEQGIHGYTF
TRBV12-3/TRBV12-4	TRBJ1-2	CASSRGDNYGYTF
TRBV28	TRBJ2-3	CASSLLARDTQYF
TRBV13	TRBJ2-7	CASSPPRGGSFYEQYF
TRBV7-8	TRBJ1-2	CASSLVRAQNYGYTF
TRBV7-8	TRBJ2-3	CASSLAVAWREGLDTQYF
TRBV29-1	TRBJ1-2	CSVVSDTDYGYTF
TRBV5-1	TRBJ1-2	CASSRQGSDGYTF
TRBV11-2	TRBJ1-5	CASSLSPGANQPQHF
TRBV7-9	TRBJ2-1	CASSLESRLAGNEQFF
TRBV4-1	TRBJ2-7	CASSQTSGFRYEQYF